The rows below give T cell receptor beta chains drawn from one sample of a study of blood T cell repertoires in COVID-19. The data were produced by immunoSEQ multiplex PCR, yet TCRdb's version contains in-frame clones alone and is incomplete. The sample comprises about 160,000 clones, around 85% of which are singletons, and 3% to 4% rests with the top ten. Sequenced: peripheral blood. The source is a man between 70 and 80 years old with acute or convalescent COVID-19. CDR3s include the opening cysteine and the closing phenylalanine or tryptophan. Fields, in order: J gene, D gene, V gene, clone size, CDR3 DNA, CDR3 protein. The D gene is left open where the match is weak. Rows may omit the clone size; those that give it use once, few, many or a size class.

j_call: TRBJ1-5
d_call: TRBD1
v_call: TRBV6-1
clone_size: -
cdr3_nt: TGTGCCAGCAGCCGAACAGGGGAGAATCAGCCCCAGCATTTT
cdr3_aa: CASSRTGENQPQHF

j_call: TRBJ2-3
d_call: TRBD2
v_call: TRBV19
clone_size: -
cdr3_nt: TGTGCCAGTAGTATAGGGGGCGGACTAGCGGGACTAGATACGCAGTATTTT
cdr3_aa: CASSIGGGLAGLDTQYF

j_call: TRBJ2-2
d_call: -
v_call: TRBV28
clone_size: -
cdr3_nt: TGTGCCAGCAGCGCTTGGGGGGAGAACACCGGGGAGCTGTTTTTT
cdr3_aa: CASSAWGENTGELFF

j_call: TRBJ2-1
d_call: -
v_call: TRBV24-1
clone_size: -
cdr3_nt: TGTGCCACCAGTGAACCGGCAGGCCCATACAATGAGCAGTTCTTC
cdr3_aa: CATSEPAGPYNEQFF

j_call: TRBJ2-5
d_call: -
v_call: TRBV4-3
clone_size: -
cdr3_nt: TGCGCCAGCAGCCAAGATGGGGGTGGAGGGCTCCAAGAGACCCAGTACTTC
cdr3_aa: CASSQDGGGGLQETQYF

j_call: TRBJ2-1
d_call: TRBD2
v_call: TRBV24-1
clone_size: -
cdr3_nt: TGTGCCACCAGTGAGCCTAGCGGGAGATATAATGAGCAGTTCTTC
cdr3_aa: CATSEPSGRYNEQFF

j_call: TRBJ2-2
d_call: -
v_call: TRBV15
clone_size: few
cdr3_nt: TGTGCCACCAGCAGAGATAGGGTGGGAGGCACCGGGGAGCTGTTTTTT
cdr3_aa: CATSRDRVGGTGELFF

j_call: TRBJ2-7
d_call: -
v_call: TRBV5-4
clone_size: -
cdr3_nt: TGTGCCAGCAGCGGAACTAGAAGCTCCTACGAGCAGTACTTC
cdr3_aa: CASSGTRSSYEQYF

j_call: TRBJ2-7
d_call: TRBD1
v_call: TRBV19
clone_size: few
cdr3_nt: TGTGCCAGTAACGCACAGGGGGCCCACGAGCAGTACTTC
cdr3_aa: CASNAQGAHEQYF

j_call: TRBJ2-3
d_call: TRBD1
v_call: TRBV7-6
clone_size: -
cdr3_nt: TGTGCCAGCAGCTTAGAGGGACAGCTAAGCACAGATACGCAGTATTTT
cdr3_aa: CASSLEGQLSTDTQYF

j_call: TRBJ2-5
d_call: -
v_call: TRBV5-3
clone_size: -
cdr3_nt: TGTGCCAGAAGCTTTCTAGACAGCCAAGAGACCCAGTACTTC
cdr3_aa: CARSFLDSQETQYF

j_call: TRBJ2-7
d_call: -
v_call: TRBV4-3
clone_size: -
cdr3_nt: TGCGCCAGCAGCCAGATAATCCAGGGCGCCTACGAGCAGTACTTC
cdr3_aa: CASSQIIQGAYEQYF

j_call: TRBJ2-7
d_call: TRBD1
v_call: TRBV9
clone_size: -
cdr3_nt: TGTGCCAGCAGCGTAGGGACAGGGGTCTACGAGCAGTACTTC
cdr3_aa: CASSVGTGVYEQYF

j_call: TRBJ2-5
d_call: TRBD1
v_call: TRBV19
clone_size: -
cdr3_nt: TGTGCCAGTAGTATAGTAGAAGGGGGCATCCTTCAAGAGACCCAGTACTTC
cdr3_aa: CASSIVEGGILQETQYF

j_call: TRBJ2-1
d_call: -
v_call: TRBV18
clone_size: -
cdr3_nt: TGTGCCAGCTCACCAATTAGGGCAGGGAACAATGAGCAGTTCTTC
cdr3_aa: CASSPIRAGNNEQFF

j_call: TRBJ2-2
d_call: TRBD2
v_call: TRBV6-4
clone_size: -
cdr3_nt: TGTGCCAGCAGCGGACTAGCGGGAGGTACCGGGGAGCTGTTTTTT
cdr3_aa: CASSGLAGGTGELFF

j_call: TRBJ2-7
d_call: TRBD1
v_call: TRBV12-3/TRBV12-4
clone_size: -
cdr3_nt: TGTGCCAGTGGACAGGTGTCCTCCTACGAGCAGTACTTC
cdr3_aa: CASGQVSSYEQYF

j_call: TRBJ1-5
d_call: -
v_call: TRBV5-1
clone_size: -
cdr3_nt: TGCGCCAGCAGCTCCACCCCCAGGGGCCAGAATAGCAATCAGCCCCAGCATTTT
cdr3_aa: CASSSTPRGQNSNQPQHF

j_call: TRBJ1-5
d_call: TRBD1
v_call: TRBV11-3
clone_size: -
cdr3_nt: TGTGCCAGCAGCTTAGGGGGACAGGCAGCGGACAATCAGCCCCAGCATTTT
cdr3_aa: CASSLGGQAADNQPQHF

j_call: TRBJ2-3
d_call: TRBD1
v_call: TRBV3-1/TRBV3-2
clone_size: -
cdr3_nt: TGTGCCAGCAGCACCCGGGACAGGTTCACAGATACGCAGTATTTT
cdr3_aa: CASSTRDRFTDTQYF

j_call: TRBJ2-1
d_call: TRBD1
v_call: TRBV7-2
clone_size: -
cdr3_nt: TGTGCCAGCAGCTTAGAGGCGACAGGGGGCCGGAATGAGCAGTTCTTC
cdr3_aa: CASSLEATGGRNEQFF

j_call: TRBJ1-1
d_call: TRBD1
v_call: TRBV7-9
clone_size: -
cdr3_nt: TGTGCCAGCAGCTTTGGACAGGGGGCAACTGAAGCTTTCTTT
cdr3_aa: CASSFGQGATEAFF

j_call: TRBJ2-7
d_call: -
v_call: TRBV7-2
clone_size: -
cdr3_nt: TGTGCCAGCAGCCCCTTGGGCCCATACGAGCAGTACTTC
cdr3_aa: CASSPLGPYEQYF

j_call: TRBJ1-1
d_call: -
v_call: TRBV30
clone_size: few
cdr3_nt: TGTGCCTGGAACAGGGTGAACACTGAAGCTTTCTTT
cdr3_aa: CAWNRVNTEAFF

j_call: TRBJ2-1
d_call: TRBD1
v_call: TRBV29-1
clone_size: -
cdr3_nt: TGCAGCGTCGGACAGGGTGGGGATGAGCAGTTCTTC
cdr3_aa: CSVGQGGDEQFF